Shown below are 4 T cell receptor beta chains from a single sample sequenced in a study of blood T cell repertoires in COVID-19. Profiling relied on immunoSEQ multiplex PCR, and the TCRdb table lists in-frame clones only, not all of them. The sample lists more than 90,000 clones, about four fifths seen once, with approximately 10% in the top ten. Sequencing was performed on peripheral blood. The receptors here all came from a woman older than 75 with acute or convalescent COVID-19.

The chain joins TRBV9 to TRBJ2-3; TRBD2 aligns across 10 bases. In germline, CDR1 is SGDLS, CDR2 YYNGEE. The CDR3 extends over 15 amino acids. The V segment lost 0 bases and the J segment 6 bases; nucleotides outside the gene matches: 4. CDR3 residues: CASSVGTSGDDTQYF. CDR3 DNA sequence: TGTGCCAGCAGCGTAGGTACTAGCGGGGACGATACGCAGTATTTT. The variable domain in full, with the rest retrieved from reference TRBV9 and TRBJ2-3, is DSGVTQTPKHLITATGQRVTLRCSPRSGDLSVYWYQQSLDQGLQFLIQYYNGEERAKGNILERFSAQQFPDLHSELNLSSLELGDSALYFCASSVGTSGDDTQYFGPGTRLTVL.

The rearrangement links TRBV5-5 to TRBJ1-1, with unresolved D. The CDR3 sequence is 13 residues long. Germline V gene lookup returns CDR1 SGHKS and CDR2 YYEKEE (reference sequence). The V and J ends lost 0 bases and 5 bases respectively, with 8 bases between them. The CDR3 DNA sequence: TGTGCCAGCAGCTTGGTATCGGAGACTGAAGCTTTCTTT. This codes for CASSLVSETEAFF.

V and J are TRBV19 and TRBJ2-7; the match to TRBD1 covers 10 bases. Trimming took 5 bases from V and 6 from J; bases not matched to a gene: 16. Germline V gene lookup returns CDR1 LNHDA and CDR2 SQIVND (reference sequence). This CDR3 has 17 residues. CDR3 in amino acids: CASSSPATGGPIGEQYF. CDR3 nucleotide sequence: TGTGCCAGTAGTTCACCTGCGACAGGGGGCCCTATCGGCGAGCAGTACTTC.

The chain has TRBV4-2 and TRBJ1-2; D gene ambiguous. Germline values: CDR1 LGHNA, CDR2 YNFKEQ. The V end was cut by 0 bases, the J end by 1 base, with 12 bases between. The CDR3 has 16 amino acids. CDR3 in amino acids: CASSQDLKQLNYGYTF. The CDR3 nucleotides read TGTGCCAGCAGCCAAGATCTTAAACAGCTTAACTATGGCTACACCTTC.